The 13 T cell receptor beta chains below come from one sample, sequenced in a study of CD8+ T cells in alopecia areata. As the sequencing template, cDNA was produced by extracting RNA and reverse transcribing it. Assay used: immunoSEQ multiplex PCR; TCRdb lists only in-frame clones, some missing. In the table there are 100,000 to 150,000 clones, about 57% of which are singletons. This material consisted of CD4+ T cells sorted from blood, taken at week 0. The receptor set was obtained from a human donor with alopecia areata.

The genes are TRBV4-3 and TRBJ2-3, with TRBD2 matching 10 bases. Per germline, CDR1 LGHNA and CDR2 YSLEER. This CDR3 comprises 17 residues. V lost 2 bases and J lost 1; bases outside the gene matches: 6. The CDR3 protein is CASSQISGGQGTDTQYF. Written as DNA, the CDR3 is TGCGCCAGCAGCCAAATTAGCGGGGGGCAGGGCACAGATACGCAGTATTTT.

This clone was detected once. The CDR3 DNA reads as TGTGCCAGCAGCCTCCGGACTAGCGGGGCCGGGCTTTACAATGAGCAGTTCTTC. Encoded protein: CASSLRTSGAGLYNEQFF. The V gene is TRBV7-2, the J gene TRBJ2-1; 12 positions match TRBD2. V shed 5 bases, J shed 4 bases, and the junction held 12 bases outside the gene matches. From germline, CDR1 is SGHTA and CDR2 FQGNSA. The CDR3 is 18 amino acids.

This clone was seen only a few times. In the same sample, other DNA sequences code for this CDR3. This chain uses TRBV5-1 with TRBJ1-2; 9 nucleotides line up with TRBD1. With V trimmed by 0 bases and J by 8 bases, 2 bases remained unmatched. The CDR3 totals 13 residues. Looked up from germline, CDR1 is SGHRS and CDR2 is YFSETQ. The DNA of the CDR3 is TGCGCCAGCAGCTTGGGGACAGGGGAAGGCTACACCTTC. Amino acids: CASSLGTGEGYTF.

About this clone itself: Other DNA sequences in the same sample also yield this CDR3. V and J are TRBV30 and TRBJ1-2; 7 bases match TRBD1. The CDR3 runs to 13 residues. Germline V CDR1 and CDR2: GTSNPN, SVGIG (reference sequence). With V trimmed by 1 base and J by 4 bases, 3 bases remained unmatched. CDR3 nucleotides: TGTGCCTGGAGTGCGGGACAGACCTATGGCTACACCTTC. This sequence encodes CAWSAGQTYGYTF.

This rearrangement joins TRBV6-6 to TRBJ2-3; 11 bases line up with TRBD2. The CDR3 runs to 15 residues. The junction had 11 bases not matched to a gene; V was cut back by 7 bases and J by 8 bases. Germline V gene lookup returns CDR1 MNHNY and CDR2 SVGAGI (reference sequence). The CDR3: CASTPRTSGHATQYF. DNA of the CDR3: TGTGCCAGCACCCCGCGGACTAGCGGGCATGCTACGCAGTATTTT.

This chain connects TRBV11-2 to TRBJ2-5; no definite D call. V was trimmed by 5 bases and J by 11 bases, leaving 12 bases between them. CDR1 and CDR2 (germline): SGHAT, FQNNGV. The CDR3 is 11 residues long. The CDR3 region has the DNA TGTGCCAGCAGCCCCCAGCTGGGACAGTACTTC. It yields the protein CASSPQLGQYF.

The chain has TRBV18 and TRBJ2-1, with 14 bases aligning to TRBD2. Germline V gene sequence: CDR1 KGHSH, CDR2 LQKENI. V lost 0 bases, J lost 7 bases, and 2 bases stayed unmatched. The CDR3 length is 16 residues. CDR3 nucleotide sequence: TGTGCCAGCTCACCACCCGGACTAGCGGGGGGTAATGAGCAGTTCTTC. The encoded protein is CASSPPGLAGGNEQFF.

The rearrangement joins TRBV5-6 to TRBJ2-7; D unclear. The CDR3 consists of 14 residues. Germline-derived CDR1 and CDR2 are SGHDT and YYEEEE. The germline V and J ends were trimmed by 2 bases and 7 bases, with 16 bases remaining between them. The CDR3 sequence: CASSFTGSRSEQYF. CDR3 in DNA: TGTGCCAGCAGCTTTACCGGGTCCCGTTCGGAGCAGTACTTC.

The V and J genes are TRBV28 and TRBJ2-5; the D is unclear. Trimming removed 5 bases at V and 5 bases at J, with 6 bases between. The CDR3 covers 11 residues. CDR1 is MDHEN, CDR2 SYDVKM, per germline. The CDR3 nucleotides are TGTGCCAGCAGTCCCGCGGAGACCCAGTACTTC. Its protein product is CASSPAETQYF. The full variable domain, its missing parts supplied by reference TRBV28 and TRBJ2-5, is DVKVTQSSRYLVKRTGEKVFLECVQDMDHENMFWYRQDPGLGLRLIYFSYDVKMKEKGDIPEGYSVSREKKERFSLILESASTNQTSMYLCASSPAETQYFGPGTRLLVL.

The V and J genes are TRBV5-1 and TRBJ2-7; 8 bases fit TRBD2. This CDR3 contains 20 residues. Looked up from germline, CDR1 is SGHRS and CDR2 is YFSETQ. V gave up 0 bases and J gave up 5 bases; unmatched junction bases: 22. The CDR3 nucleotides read TGCGCCAGCAGCTTGGCCCTTCTCCCTATCAGCGGGAGCCCTCGTGACGAGCAGTACTTC. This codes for CASSLALLPISGSPRDEQYF.

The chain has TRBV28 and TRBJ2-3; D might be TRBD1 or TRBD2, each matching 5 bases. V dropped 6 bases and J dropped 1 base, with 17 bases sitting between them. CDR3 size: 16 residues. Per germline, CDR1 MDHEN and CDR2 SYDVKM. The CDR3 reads CASRTFSGTGTDTQYF. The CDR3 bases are TGTGCCAGCAGGACCTTCTCCGGGACGGGCACAGATACGCAGTATTTT.

The CDR3 DNA sequence: TGTGCCAGCAGCTTGGAGCAGGGCCTCTCACCCCTCCACTTT. Protein product: CASSLEQGLSPLHF. The V call is TRBV5-4, the J call TRBJ1-6; tentatively, D is TRBD1 (5 bases). With 0 bases removed from V and 10 bases from J, the gap between germline ends came to 11 bases. The CDR3 covers 14 residues. The germline CDR1 and CDR2 sequences are SGHNT and YYREEE (reference sequence).

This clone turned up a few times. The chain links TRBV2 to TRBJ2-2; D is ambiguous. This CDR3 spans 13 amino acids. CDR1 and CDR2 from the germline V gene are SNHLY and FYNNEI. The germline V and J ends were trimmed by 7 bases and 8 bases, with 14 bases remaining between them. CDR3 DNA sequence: TGTGCCAGCACCGAAGATGTACAAGGGGAGCTGTTTTTT. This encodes CASTEDVQGELFF.